This T cell receptor beta chain was identified during a study of CD8+CD57+ T cells in acquired aplastic anemia. CD8+CD57+ cell expansion had been shown by flow cytometry in patients chosen for sequencing. Genomic DNA constituted the template upon which TCR beta VDJ and CDR3 profiling was performed. TCRdb analysed the reads with MiXCR anew, one entry per CDR3 protein. The sample has 160,000 or so distinct CDR3 sequences; roughly 43% are singletons. Trimming took 0 bases from V and 1 from J, leaving 7 bases between them. Looked up from germline, CDR1 is SGDLS and CDR2 is YYNGEE. The CDR3 is 14 amino acids. This clonotype has ten or more counts.

The chain carries TRBV9 and TRBJ1-1; D call uncertain. The sequenced sample consisted of sorted CD4+, CD8+, or CD8+CD57+ T cells (not recorded which) from PBMCs. The clonotype originates from a human donor with aplastic anemia. The CDR3 loop reads CASSVGTPNTEAFF. CDR3 DNA: TGTGCCAGCAGCGTAGGTACCCCGAACACTGAAGCTTTCTTT.